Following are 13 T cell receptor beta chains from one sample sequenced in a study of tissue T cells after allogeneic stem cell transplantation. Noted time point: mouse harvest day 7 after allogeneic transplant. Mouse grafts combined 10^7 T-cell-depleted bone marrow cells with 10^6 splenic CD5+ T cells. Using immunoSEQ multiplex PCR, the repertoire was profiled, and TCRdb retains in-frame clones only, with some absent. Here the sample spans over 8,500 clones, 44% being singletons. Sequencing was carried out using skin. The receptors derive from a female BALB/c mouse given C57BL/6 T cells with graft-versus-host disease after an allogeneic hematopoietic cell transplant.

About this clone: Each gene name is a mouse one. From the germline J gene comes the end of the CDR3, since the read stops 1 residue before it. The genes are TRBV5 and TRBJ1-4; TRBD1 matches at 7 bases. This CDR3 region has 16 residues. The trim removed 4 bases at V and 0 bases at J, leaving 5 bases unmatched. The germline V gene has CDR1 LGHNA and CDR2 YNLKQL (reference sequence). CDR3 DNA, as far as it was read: TGTGCCAGCAGCCCCTTCGGGACAGTTTCCAACGAAAGATTATTT. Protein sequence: CASSPFGTVSNERLF. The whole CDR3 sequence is CASSPFGTVSNERLFF.

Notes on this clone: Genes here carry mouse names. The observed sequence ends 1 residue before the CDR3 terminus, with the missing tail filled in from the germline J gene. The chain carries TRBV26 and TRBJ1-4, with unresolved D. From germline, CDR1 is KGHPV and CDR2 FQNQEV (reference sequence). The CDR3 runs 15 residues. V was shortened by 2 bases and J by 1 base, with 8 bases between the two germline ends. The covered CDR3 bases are TGTGCCAGCAGTCTGAGGCTGACTTCCAACGAAAGATTATTT. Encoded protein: CASSLRLTSNERLF. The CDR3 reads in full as CASSLRLTSNERLFF.

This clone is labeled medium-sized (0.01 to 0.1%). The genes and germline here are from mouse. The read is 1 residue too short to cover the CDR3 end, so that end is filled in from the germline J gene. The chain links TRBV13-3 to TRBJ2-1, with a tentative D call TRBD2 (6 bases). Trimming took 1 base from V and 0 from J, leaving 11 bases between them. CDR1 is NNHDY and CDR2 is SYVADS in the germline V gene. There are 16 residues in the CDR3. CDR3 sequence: CASSDLGRYNYAEQFF. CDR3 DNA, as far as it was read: TGTGCCAGCAGTGATCTGGGGCGTTATAACTATGCTGAGCAGTTC.

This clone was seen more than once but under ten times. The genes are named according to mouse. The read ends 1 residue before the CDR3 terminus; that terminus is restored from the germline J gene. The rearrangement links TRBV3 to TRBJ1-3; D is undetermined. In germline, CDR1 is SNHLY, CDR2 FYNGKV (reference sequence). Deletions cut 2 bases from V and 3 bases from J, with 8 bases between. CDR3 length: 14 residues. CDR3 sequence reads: CASSLQRVGNTLYF. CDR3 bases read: TGTGCCAGCAGCTTACAAAGGGTTGGAAATACGCTCTAT.

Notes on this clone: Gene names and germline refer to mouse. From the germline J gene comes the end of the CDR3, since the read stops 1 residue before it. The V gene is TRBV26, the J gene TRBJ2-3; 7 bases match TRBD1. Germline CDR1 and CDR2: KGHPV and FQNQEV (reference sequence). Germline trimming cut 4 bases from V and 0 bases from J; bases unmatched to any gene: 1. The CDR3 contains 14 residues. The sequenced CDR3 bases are TGTGCCAGCAGTCCACAGGGGAGTGCAGAAACGCTGTAT. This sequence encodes CASSPQGSAETLY. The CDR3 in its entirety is CASSPQGSAETLYF.

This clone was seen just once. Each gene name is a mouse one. The CDR3 region is CASTGGNTGQLYF. The CDR3 DNA, read in part, is TGTGCCAGTACAGGGGGGAACACCGGGCAGCTCTAC. The chain has TRBV26 and TRBJ2-2; 8 bases map to TRBD1. The CDR3 extends 1 residue past the end of the read, so its final part is completed from the germline J gene. J gave up 2 bases and V 9 bases, and 2 bases lay outside the gene matches. The CDR3 loop spans 13 amino acids. CDR1 and CDR2 from the germline V gene are KGHPV and FQNQEV (reference sequence).

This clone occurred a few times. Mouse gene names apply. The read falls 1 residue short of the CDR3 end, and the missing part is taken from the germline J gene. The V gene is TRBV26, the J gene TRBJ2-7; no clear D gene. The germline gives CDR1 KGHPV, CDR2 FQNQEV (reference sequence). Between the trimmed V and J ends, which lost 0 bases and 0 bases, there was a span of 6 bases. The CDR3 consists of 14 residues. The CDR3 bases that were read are TGTGCCAGCAGTCTGTCCACAATCTCCTATGAACAGTAC. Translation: CASSLSTISYEQY. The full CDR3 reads CASSLSTISYEQYF.

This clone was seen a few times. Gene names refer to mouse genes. The sequenced CDR3 bases are TGTGCCAGCAGTCCCCGACAGGGGGCGGGTTATGAACAGTAC. Translated: CASSPRQGAGYEQY. The CDR3 in full is CASSPRQGAGYEQYF. V is TRBV26 and J is TRBJ2-7, with TRBD1 identical over 10 bases. The CDR3 end is not reached by the read, which stops 1 residue before it; the germline J gene fills it in. The V gene's germline CDR1 is KGHPV and CDR2 FQNQEV (reference sequence). V shed 4 bases, J shed 4 bases, and the junction held 7 bases outside the gene matches. This CDR3 spans 15 amino acids.

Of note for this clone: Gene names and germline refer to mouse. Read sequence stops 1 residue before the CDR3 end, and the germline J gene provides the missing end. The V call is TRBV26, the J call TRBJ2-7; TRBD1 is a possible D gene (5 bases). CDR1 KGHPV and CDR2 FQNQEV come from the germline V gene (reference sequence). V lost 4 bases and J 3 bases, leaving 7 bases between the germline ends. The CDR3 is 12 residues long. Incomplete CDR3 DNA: TGTGCCAGCAGTCAGGACAACTATGAACAGTAC. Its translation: CASSQDNYEQY. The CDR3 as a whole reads CASSQDNYEQYF.

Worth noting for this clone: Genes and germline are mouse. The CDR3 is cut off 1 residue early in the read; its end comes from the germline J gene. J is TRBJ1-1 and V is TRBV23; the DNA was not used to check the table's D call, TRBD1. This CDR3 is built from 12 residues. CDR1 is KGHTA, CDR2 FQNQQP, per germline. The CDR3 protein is CSSSQNTAEVFF. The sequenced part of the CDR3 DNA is TGCTCCAGCAGTCAAAACACAGCCGAAGTCTTC.

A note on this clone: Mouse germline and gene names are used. CDR3 DNA, as far as it was read: TGTGCCAGCAGCCAGGGTTCCGACTACACC. Residues: CASSQGSDYT. The complete CDR3 reads CASSQGSDYTF. The rearrangement uses TRBV19 and TRBJ1-2, with TRBD1 as a possible D gene (5 bases). The CDR3 goes on 1 residue after the read ends, and that part is filled in from the germline J gene. V lost 5 bases to trimming and J lost 5 bases, with 7 bases between them. Germline CDR1 reads FNHDT; CDR2 reads SITEND (reference sequence). The CDR3 extends over 11 amino acids.

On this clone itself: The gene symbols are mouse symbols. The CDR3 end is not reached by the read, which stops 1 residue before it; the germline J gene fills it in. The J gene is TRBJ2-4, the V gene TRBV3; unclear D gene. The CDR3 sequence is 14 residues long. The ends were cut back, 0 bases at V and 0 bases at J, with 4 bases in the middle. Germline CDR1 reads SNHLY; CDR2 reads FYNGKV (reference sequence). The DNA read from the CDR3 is TGTGCCAGCAGCTTAGCCATTAGTCAAAACACCTTGTAC. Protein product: CASSLAISQNTLY. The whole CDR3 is CASSLAISQNTLYF. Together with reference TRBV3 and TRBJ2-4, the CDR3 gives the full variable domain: GPKVLQIPSHQIIDMGQMVTLNCDPVSNHLYFYWYKQILGQQMEFLVNFYNGKVMEKSKLFKDQFSVERPDGSYFTLKIQPTALEDSAVYFCASSLAISQNTLYFGAGTRLSVL.

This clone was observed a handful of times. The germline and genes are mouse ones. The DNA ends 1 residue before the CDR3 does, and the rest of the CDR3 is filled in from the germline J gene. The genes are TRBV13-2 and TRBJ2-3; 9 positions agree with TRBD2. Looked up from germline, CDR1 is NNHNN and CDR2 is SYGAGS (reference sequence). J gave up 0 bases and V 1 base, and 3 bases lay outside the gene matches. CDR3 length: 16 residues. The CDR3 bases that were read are TGTGCCAGCGGTGATTGGACTGGGGCCAGTGCAGAAACGCTGTAT. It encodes CASGDWTGASAETLY. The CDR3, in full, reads CASGDWTGASAETLYF.